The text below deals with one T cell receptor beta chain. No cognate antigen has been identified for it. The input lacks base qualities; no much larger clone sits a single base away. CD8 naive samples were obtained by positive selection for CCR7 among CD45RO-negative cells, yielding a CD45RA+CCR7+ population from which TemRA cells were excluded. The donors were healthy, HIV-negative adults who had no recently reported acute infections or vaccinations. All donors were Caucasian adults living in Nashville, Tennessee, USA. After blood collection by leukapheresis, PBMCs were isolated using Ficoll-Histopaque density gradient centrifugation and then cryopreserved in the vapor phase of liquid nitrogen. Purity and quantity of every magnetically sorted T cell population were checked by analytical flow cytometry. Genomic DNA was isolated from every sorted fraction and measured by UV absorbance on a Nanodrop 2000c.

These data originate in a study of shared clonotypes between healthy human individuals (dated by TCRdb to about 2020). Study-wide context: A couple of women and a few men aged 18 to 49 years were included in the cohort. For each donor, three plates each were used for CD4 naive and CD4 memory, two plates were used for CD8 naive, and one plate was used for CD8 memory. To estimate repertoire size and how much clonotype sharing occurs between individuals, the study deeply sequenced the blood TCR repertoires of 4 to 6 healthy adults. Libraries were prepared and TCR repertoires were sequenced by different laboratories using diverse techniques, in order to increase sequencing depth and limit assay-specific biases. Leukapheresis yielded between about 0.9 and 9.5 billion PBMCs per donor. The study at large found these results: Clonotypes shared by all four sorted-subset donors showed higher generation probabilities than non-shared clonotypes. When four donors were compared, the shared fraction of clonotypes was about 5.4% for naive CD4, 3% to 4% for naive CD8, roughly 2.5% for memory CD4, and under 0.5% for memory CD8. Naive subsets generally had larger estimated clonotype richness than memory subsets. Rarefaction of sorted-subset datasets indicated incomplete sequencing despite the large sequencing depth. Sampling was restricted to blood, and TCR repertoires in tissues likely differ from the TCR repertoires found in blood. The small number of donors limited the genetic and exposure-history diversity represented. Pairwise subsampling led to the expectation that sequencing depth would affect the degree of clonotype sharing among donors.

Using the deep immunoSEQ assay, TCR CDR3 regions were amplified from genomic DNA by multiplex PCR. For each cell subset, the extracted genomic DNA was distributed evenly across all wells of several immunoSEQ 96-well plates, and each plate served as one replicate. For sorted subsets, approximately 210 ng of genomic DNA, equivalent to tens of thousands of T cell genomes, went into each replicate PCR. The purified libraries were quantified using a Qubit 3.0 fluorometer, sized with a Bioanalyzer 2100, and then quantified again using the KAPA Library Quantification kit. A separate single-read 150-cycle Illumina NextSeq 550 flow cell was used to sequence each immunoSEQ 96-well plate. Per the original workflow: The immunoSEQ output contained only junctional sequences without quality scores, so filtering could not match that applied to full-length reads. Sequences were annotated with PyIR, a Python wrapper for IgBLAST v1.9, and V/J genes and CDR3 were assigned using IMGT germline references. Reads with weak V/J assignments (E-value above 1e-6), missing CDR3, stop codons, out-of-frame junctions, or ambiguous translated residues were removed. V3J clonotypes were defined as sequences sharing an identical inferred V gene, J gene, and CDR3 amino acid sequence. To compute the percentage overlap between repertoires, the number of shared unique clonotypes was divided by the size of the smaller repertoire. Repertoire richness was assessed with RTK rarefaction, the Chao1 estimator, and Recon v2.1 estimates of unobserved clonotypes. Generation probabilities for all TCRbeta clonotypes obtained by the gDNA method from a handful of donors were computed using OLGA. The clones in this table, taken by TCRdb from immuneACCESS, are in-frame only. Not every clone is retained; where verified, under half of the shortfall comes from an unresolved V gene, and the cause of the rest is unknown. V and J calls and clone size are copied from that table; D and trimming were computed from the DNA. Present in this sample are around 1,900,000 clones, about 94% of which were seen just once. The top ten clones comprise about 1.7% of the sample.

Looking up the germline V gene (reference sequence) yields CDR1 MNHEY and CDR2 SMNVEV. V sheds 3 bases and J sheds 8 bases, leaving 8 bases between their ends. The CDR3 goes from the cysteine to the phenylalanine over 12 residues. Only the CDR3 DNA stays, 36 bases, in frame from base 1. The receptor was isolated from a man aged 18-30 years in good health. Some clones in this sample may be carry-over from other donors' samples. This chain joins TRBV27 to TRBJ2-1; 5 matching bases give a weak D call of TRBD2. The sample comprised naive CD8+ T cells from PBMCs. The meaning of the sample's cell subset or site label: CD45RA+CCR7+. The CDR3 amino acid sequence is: CASSLAGDEQFF. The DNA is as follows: TGTGCCAGCAGTTTGGCGGGCGATGAGCAGTTCTTC.